This TCR beta chain stems from a study of blood T cell repertoires in COVID-19. Looking at the study overall: Spain, Italy and the United States supplied samples that represented acute and convalescent COVID-19. In each case, the material was cDNA or gDNA derived from T cells, B-cell-depleted T cells, or PBMCs.

Per the study methods: Reference gene primer amplification gave nucleated cell count estimates. Assay: immunoSEQ multiplex PCR; the TCRdb copy retains only in-frame clones and omits some. V and J calls and clone size are copied from that table; D and trimming were computed from the DNA. The data contain 150,000 to 170,000 clones, 76% of them singletons. This CDR3 is built from 14 residues. Germline CDR1 is SGHTS and CDR2 is YDEGEE. V was pared by 5 bases and J by 0 bases, with 10 bases between. The V and J genes are TRBV5-8 and TRBJ2-3; tentative D call: TRBD1 (6 bases). The specimen sequenced was peripheral blood. The origin of this receptor is a woman of 80 years or more with acute or convalescent COVID-19. The CDR3 DNA is TGTGCCAGCAGAGGACAGCTCAGCACAGATACGCAGTATTTT. Translation gives CASRGQLSTDTQYF.